The next 9 T cell receptor beta chains were all read from a single sample in a study of blood T cell repertoires in COVID-19. TCRdb's table, derived via immunoSEQ multiplex PCR, lists solely in-frame clones and lacks some. The sample includes some 360,000 clones, about nine tenths seen only once; the top ten take just over 1%. Sequenced material: PBMCs or T cells enriched from blood (not recorded which). Receptors were obtained from a young woman who had been exposed to COVID-19.

This clone was seen once. J is TRBJ1-1 and V is TRBV7-2; TRBD1 might be the D (6 bases). With 5 bases removed from V and 4 bases from J, the gap between germline ends came to 11 bases. Germline-derived CDR1 and CDR2 are SGHTA and FQGNSA. The CDR3 has 13 amino acids. The CDR3 region is CASSRQGGTEAFF. DNA of the CDR3: TGTGCCAGCAGCCGGCAAGGGGGCACTGAAGCTTTCTTT.

J is TRBJ1-1 and V is TRBV5-1; tentatively, D is TRBD1 (5 bases). Germline V gives CDR1 SGHRS, CDR2 YFSETQ. This CDR3 comprises 13 residues. Trimming took off 0 bases at V and 11 bases at J, with 14 bases between the two ends. The CDR3 DNA reads as TGCGCCAGCAGCTTGGATGGGCAGGGTGTGGCTTTCTTT. This gives the protein CASSLDGQGVAFF.

The J gene is TRBJ2-3, the V gene TRBV28; D is perhaps TRBD2 (5 bases). V was clipped by 3 bases and J by 6 bases, with 13 bases between them. The CDR3 is made up of 14 amino acids. From germline, CDR1 is MDHEN and CDR2 SYDVKM. Written as DNA, the CDR3 is TGTGCCAGCAGTTTGAGGACCCCGGGGGATACGCAGTATTTT. Amino acids: CASSLRTPGDTQYF.

The V gene is TRBV2, the J gene TRBJ1-2, with D unresolved. The CDR3 is 12 amino acids. Germline CDR1 SNHLY, CDR2 FYNNEI. V gave up 1 base and J gave up 4 bases, with 4 bases separating them. The CDR3 region has the DNA TGTGCCAGCAGTGAAGGAGGCTATGGCTACACCTTC. It yields the protein CASSEGGYGYTF.

This clone has just a few counts. The chain links TRBV7-9 to TRBJ1-1; 11 positions agree with TRBD1. In germline, CDR1 is SEHNR, CDR2 FQNEAQ (reference sequence). CDR3 length: 18 amino acids. V gave up 5 bases and J gave up 0 bases; unmatched junction bases: 11. The CDR3 DNA follows: TGTGCCAGCAGCGCCCGAGGGACAGGGGGAAGAATGAACACTGAAGCTTTCTTT. It codes for CASSARGTGGRMNTEAFF.

V usage is TRBV30 and J usage is TRBJ1-6; 7 nucleotides agree with TRBD1. The germline V gene has CDR1 GTSNPN and CDR2 SVGIG (reference sequence). The CDR3 is 12 residues long. The V and J ends lost 2 bases and 14 bases, in that order; junction bases with no gene match: 6. CDR3 sequence (DNA): TGTGCCTGGAGTTCCTGGACAGGAGCCCTCCACTTT. Encoded protein: CAWSSWTGALHF.

This clone was seen only a few times. The J gene is TRBJ1-2, the V gene TRBV11-1, with D tentatively TRBD1 (5 bases). This CDR3 contains 13 residues. Germline V gene data show CDR1 as SGHAT and CDR2 as FQDESV (reference sequence). V gave up 5 bases and J gave up 5 bases, with 12 bases separating them. The CDR3 DNA reads TGTGCCAGCAGCCCACAGGATACTTATGGCTACACCTTC. It codes for CASSPQDTYGYTF. Variable domain in full (rest from reference TRBV11-1 and TRBJ1-2): EAEVAQSPRYKITEKSQAVAFWCDPISGHATLYWYRQILGQGPELLVQFQDESVVDDSQLPKDRFSAERLKGVDSTLKIQPAELGDSAMYLCASSPQDTYGYTFGSGTRLTVV.

This clone was counted once. V usage is TRBV7-6 and J usage is TRBJ2-3, with TRBD2 identical over 9 bases. The J segment lost 4 bases and the V segment lost 6 bases, leaving 11 bases of the junction unmatched. The CDR3 extends over 16 amino acids. CDR1 and CDR2 (germline): SGHVS, FNYEAQ. Here the CDR3 DNA reads TGTGCCAGCAGTATAGCGGGAGAATTATACCCAGATACGCAGTATTTT. Translated: CASSIAGELYPDTQYF.

This clone was observed a few times. The chain has TRBV27 and TRBJ1-2; D is uncertain. Germline V gene lookup returns CDR1 MNHEY and CDR2 SMNVEV (reference sequence). Trimming pared 6 bases from V and 9 bases from J, leaving 17 bases between. The CDR3 is made up of 13 amino acids. The CDR3 reads CASSLPGRSSYTF. Here the CDR3 DNA reads TGTGCCAGCAGCCTCCCCGGGAGGTCGAGCTACACCTTC.